The 15 T cell receptor beta chains presented below share a single source sample, sequenced in a study of blood T cell repertoires in COVID-19 (dated by TCRdb to the early 2020s). To prepare the library, the immunoSEQ multiplex PCR assay was applied. TCRdb provides this immuneACCESS table in a form limited to in-frame rearrangements. Some clones are lacking; in checked studies, under half of them reflect an unresolved V gene, and why the rest are absent is not known. This sample gives about 130,000 clones in total; approximately 84% of them show up just once. Of the sample, approximately 18% falls within the top ten clones. Input material: peripheral blood. These receptors all stem from a woman of 80 years or more with acute or convalescent COVID-19.

The rearrangement uses TRBV5-5 and TRBJ2-1; no firm D call. CDR3 length: 15 amino acids. Deletions cut 4 bases from V and 8 bases from J, with 19 bases between. Germline CDR1 and CDR2: SGHKS and YYEKEE (reference sequence). The CDR3 DNA reads as TGTGCCAGCAGCCCGGAAGGCTACTCCAGCGATGAGCAGTTCTTC. It codes for CASSPEGYSSDEQFF. Complete variable domain (other parts from reference TRBV5-5 and TRBJ2-1): DAGVTQSPTHLIKTRGQQVTLRCSPISGHKSVSWYQQVLGQGPQFIFQYYEKEERGRGNFPDRFSARQFPNYSSELNVNALLLGDSALYLCASSPEGYSSDEQFFGPGTRLTVL.

The V call is TRBV2, the J call TRBJ1-2, with D perhaps TRBD1 (5 bases). V lost 5 bases and J lost 2, with 12 bases in between. The germline V gene encodes CDR1 SNHLY and CDR2 FYNNEI. There are 14 residues in the CDR3. CDR3 region: CASSLGGANYGYTF. CDR3 bases: TGTGCCAGCAGTTTGGGGGGAGCCAACTATGGCTACACCTTC.

The chain couples TRBV18 to TRBJ1-1; no clear D gene. This CDR3 has 13 residues. Trimming stripped 1 base from V and 7 bases from J, with 10 bases between. Germline assignment: CDR1 KGHSH and CDR2 LQKENI. The CDR3 nucleotides read TGTGCCAGCTCACCACGTTTGACACATGAAGCTTTCTTT. Translated: CASSPRLTHEAFF.

V and J are TRBV7-9 and TRBJ2-3, with a weak D call TRBD2 (5 bases). V was cut by 0 bases and J by 1 base, with 14 bases left in between. This CDR3 is built from 17 residues. Germline values: CDR1 SEHNR, CDR2 FQNEAQ (reference sequence). The CDR3 protein is CASSLARAGFGTDTQYF. The CDR3 DNA reads TGTGCCAGCAGCTTAGCGCGGGCGGGTTTCGGCACAGATACGCAGTATTTT.

V gene TRBV12-3 or TRBV12-4 combines with J gene TRBJ1-1; a weak D match, TRBD1 (6 bases). V was shortened by 6 bases and J by 7 bases, with 15 bases between the two germline ends. This CDR3 is built from 13 residues. CDR3 in amino acids: CASSKQGLSEAFF. CDR3 sequence (DNA): TGTGCCAGCAGCAAACAGGGTCTCAGTGAAGCTTTCTTT.

The J gene is TRBJ1-1, the V gene TRBV20-1; TRBD1 matches at 7 bases. CDR1 and CDR2 from the germline V gene are DFQATT and SNEGSKA (reference sequence). This CDR3 is 11 amino acids long. V was clipped by 6 bases and J by 11 bases; unmatched bases: 9. CDR3 sequence (DNA): TGCAGTGCCGTTTTTAGGGGGCCTGCTTTCTTT. Translated, it gives CSAVFRGPAFF.

The rearrangement joins TRBV19 to TRBJ2-1, with TRBD2 as a possible D gene (6 bases). CDR1 LNHDA and CDR2 SQIVND come from the germline V gene (reference sequence). The CDR3 runs to 18 residues. V was trimmed by 5 bases and J by 2 bases, leaving 22 bases between them. The CDR3: CASSQDHLAPPPYNEQFF. CDR3 nucleotides: TGTGCCAGTAGTCAAGATCACCTAGCGCCCCCTCCCTACAATGAGCAGTTCTTC. Variable domain in full (rest from reference TRBV19 and TRBJ2-1): DGGITQSPKYLFRKEGQNVTLSCEQNLNHDAMYWYRQDPGQGLRLIYYSQIVNDFQKGDIAEGYSVSREKKESFPLTVTSAQKNPTAFYLCASSQDHLAPPPYNEQFFGPGTRLTVL.

This clone was detected only a few times. The CDR3 protein is CASSIRGGRRGYTF. CDR3 sequence (DNA): TGTGCCAGTAGTATCCGAGGAGGGAGGCGAGGCTACACCTTC. The chain has TRBV19 and TRBJ1-2; no clear D. This CDR3 has 14 residues. The germline V and J ends were trimmed by 3 bases and 8 bases, with 16 bases remaining between them. CDR1 LNHDA and CDR2 SQIVND come from the germline V gene (reference sequence).

The V call is TRBV5-1, the J call TRBJ1-4; 9 bases fit TRBD1. Germline values: CDR1 SGHRS, CDR2 YFSETQ. This CDR3 is 15 amino acids long. V trimming: 0 bases; J trimming: 4 bases; junction bases outside the gene matches: 1. CDR3 sequence (DNA): TGCGCCAGCAGCTTGGGGGACAGGGATAATGAAAAACTGTTTTTT. Translating gives CASSLGDRDNEKLFF.

The chain has TRBV30 and TRBJ1-3; 7 nucleotides agree with TRBD1. V dropped 3 bases and J dropped 6; count of bases not matched to a gene: 2. The V gene's germline CDR1 is GTSNPN and CDR2 SVGIG (reference sequence). This CDR3 comprises 12 residues. This chain's CDR3 is CAWSRGVNTIYF. For the CDR3, the DNA is TGTGCCTGGAGCAGGGGGGTAAACACCATATATTTT.

CDR3 loop: CASSLGGLSSYEQYF. CDR3 DNA: TGTGCCAGCAGCTTAGGAGGCCTGAGCTCCTACGAGCAGTACTTC. This sequence joins TRBV7-9 and TRBJ2-7, with D unresolved. CDR3 size: 15 residues. V shed 1 base and J shed 0 bases, with 10 bases lying between them. Germline V gives CDR1 SEHNR, CDR2 FQNEAQ (reference sequence).

This rearrangement joins TRBV7-2 to TRBJ2-5, with TRBD2 identical over 11 bases. This CDR3 is built from 16 residues. With 1 base clipped from V and 4 bases from J, the junction kept 5 bases outside the gene matches. In germline, CDR1 is SGHTA, CDR2 FQGNSA. CDR3 coding DNA: TGTGCCAGCAGCTTAGTAGCGGGGGGGCAGGGAGAGACCCAGTACTTC. It specifies CASSLVAGGQGETQYF.

The rearrangement uses TRBV12-3 or TRBV12-4 and TRBJ1-4; D is possibly TRBD1 (5 bases). The V and J ends lost 6 bases and 5 bases respectively, with 10 bases between them. The CDR3 length is 13 residues. The CDR3 here is CASRGEANEKLFF. The CDR3 DNA sequence: TGTGCCAGCAGGGGGGAGGCCAATGAAAAACTGTTTTTT.

V usage is TRBV7-6 and J usage is TRBJ2-3, with TRBD2 identical over 11 bases. The CDR3 contains 17 residues. From germline, CDR1 is SGHVS and CDR2 FNYEAQ. V lost 0 bases and J lost 6; bases outside the gene matches: 8. The DNA for the CDR3 is TGTGCCAGCAGCTTAGCGCGTAGCGGGAGGGCCTCGGATACGCAGTATTTT. Amino acid sequence: CASSLARSGRASDTQYF.

The chain is built from TRBV7-9 and TRBJ2-2; possibly TRBD2 for D (6 bases). CDR1 and CDR2 (germline): SEHNR, FQNEAQ (reference sequence). The CDR3 is 15 residues long. V gave up 2 bases and J gave up 6 bases, with 13 bases separating them. The CDR3 protein is CASSLRQGGAGELFF. Here the CDR3 DNA reads TGTGCCAGCAGCTTAAGGCAGGGAGGCGCCGGGGAGCTGTTTTTT.